Described below is a single T cell receptor (beta chain) sequence and its context. The length of the CDR3 is 16 residues. Germline V gene lookup returns CDR1 MNHNY and CDR2 SVGAGI (reference sequence). V lost 2 bases and J lost 5; bases outside the gene matches: 8. This record comes from a study of T cells in tuberculosis. Study-wide background: The T cells targeted glucose monomycolate, a mycobacterial lipid, via CD1B.

Assay used: immunoSEQ multiplex PCR; TCRdb lists only in-frame clones, some missing. The sample has roughly 41,000 clones, approximately 94% seen once. Specimen: PBMCs. The genes are TRBV6-6 and TRBJ1-4; 7 bases are shared with TRBD1. This TCR was recovered from a donor aged 10-30 years with latent tuberculosis or without tuberculosis infection. Some clones in this sample may be carry-over from other donors' samples. The CDR3 here is CASSYKTGARNEKLFF. CDR3 in DNA: TGTGCCAGCAGTTACAAAACAGGGGCGAGAAATGAAAAACTGTTTTTT.